Listed below are T cell receptor beta chains from one sample, sequenced in a study of neurological immune-mediated disorders. In TCRdb, the 5' RACE reads were re-called with MiXCR into one record per CDR3 protein. The sample has around 46,000 distinct CDR3 sequences; around 4.5% are singletons. The sample comprised PBMCs. Receptor source: a woman in her sixties with multiple sclerosis. Each CDR3 is given with its conserved first and last residue. D genes are given only for firm matches. Clone size is stated in some rows and not others, as once, few, many or a class when expanded.

j_call cdr3_length d_call v_call clone_size cdr3_nt cdr3_aa
TRBJ2-2 14 - TRBV9 many TGTGCCAGCAGCAAGAGCGGAAACACCGGGGAGCTGTTTTTT CASSKSGNTGELFF
TRBJ2-3 12 - TRBV10-1 - TGCGCCAGCAGTGAAACGCCGGGTACGCAGTATTTT CASSETPGTQYF
TRBJ2-5 15 - TRBV7-2 many TGTGCCAGCAGCTTAGTCGGTGTCGGGCAAGAGACCCAGTACTTC CASSLVGVGQETQYF
TRBJ2-3 14 - TRBV20-1 - TGCAGTGCTAGAGATGGAGGGGGGTCAGGTACGCAGTATTTT CSARDGGGSGTQYF
TRBJ2-5 14 - TRBV7-6 many TGTGCCAGCAGCTCTCCGGGACCCCAAGAGACCCAGTACTTC CASSSPGPQETQYF
TRBJ2-1 14 TRBD2 TRBV20-1 few TGCAGTGCTGCTGGGAGGGGCTCCTACAATGAGCAGTTCTTC CSAAGRGSYNEQFF
TRBJ2-3 13 - TRBV5-1 many TGCGCCAGCAGCTTATATGGACGGGATACGCAGTATTTT CASSLYGRDTQYF
TRBJ2-7 12 TRBD2 TRBV20-1 - TGCAGTGGGTGGAGCGGGGGACACGAGCAGTACTTC CSGWSGGHEQYF
TRBJ2-3 14 - TRBV20-1 - TGCAGTGCTAGAGACAGGTTAATCTCAGATACGCAGTATTTT CSARDRLISDTQYF
TRBJ1-1 15 - TRBV5-6 many TGTGCCAGCAGCTACCGGACCACTGGGGACACTGAAGCTTTCTTT CASSYRTTGDTEAFF
TRBJ1-2 14 TRBD1 TRBV5-1 many TGCGCCAGCAGCTCCCGGGACAGGTCCTATGGCTACACCTTC CASSSRDRSYGYTF
TRBJ1-1 15 TRBD1 TRBV7-9 many TGTGCCAGCAGCTCCACAGGGGATATTTTCACTGAAGCTTTCTTT CASSSTGDIFTEAFF
TRBJ2-7 14 - TRBV9 few TGTGCCAGCAGCGCGGGGGGCCATGCCTACGAGCAGTACTTC CASSAGGHAYEQYF
TRBJ2-1 15 TRBD2 TRBV11-2 few TGTGCCAGCAGCCCCAGTAGCGGGATGATAGGTGAGCAGTTCTTC CASSPSSGMIGEQFF
TRBJ2-7 14 TRBD1 TRBV28 many TGTGCCAGCACCCCACCGGGACAGATCTCCGAGCAGTACTTC CASTPPGQISEQYF
TRBJ2-1 12 - TRBV29-1 many TGCAGCGTTGGTGACGCCCGTAATGAGCAGTTCTTC CSVGDARNEQFF
TRBJ1-2 13 - TRBV7-2 many TGTGCCAGCAGCTTCGGGGCTAACTATGGCTACACCTTC CASSFGANYGYTF